One and the same sample provided the 28 T cell receptor beta chains below, sequenced in a study of Ad26.COV2.S vaccination and SARS-CoV-2 variants. Treatment: about 20 received Ad26.COV2.S at low or high dose, single or two shots; several received placebo; per-sample allocation not given. Collection of the samples took place on day 63 after the first injection of vaccine or placebo. TCRdb's copy holds only in-frame clones and misses some; the assay was immunoSEQ multiplex PCR. Here the sample spans 350,000 to 450,000 clones, 83% being singletons. The starting material was peripheral blood, obtained in a trial of Ad26.COV2.S vaccine versus placebo. The receptors here all came from a person between 18 and 60 years old who received the Ad26.COV2.S COVID-19 vaccine or a placebo.

The chain joins TRBV19 to TRBJ1-4; 9 bases map to TRBD1. With 6 bases clipped from V and 12 bases from J, the junction kept 11 bases outside the gene matches. From germline, CDR1 is LNHDA and CDR2 SQIVND (reference sequence). This CDR3 is built from 14 residues. CDR3 in DNA: TGTGCCAGTAGAATAAATCCGACAGGGGGGGAACTGTTTTTT. It is translated as CASRINPTGGELFF.

The genes are TRBV4-2 and TRBJ2-2, with a weak D call TRBD2 (5 bases). Germline CDR1 is LGHNA and CDR2 is YNFKEQ. This CDR3 is built from 16 residues. The V end was cut by 0 bases, the J end by 4 bases, with 12 bases between. The CDR3 region has the DNA TGTGCCAGCAGCCAAGATGATTTAGCGTTCACCGGGGAGCTGTTTTTT. The encoded protein is CASSQDDLAFTGELFF.

This clone came up a few times. The V call is TRBV29-1, the J call TRBJ2-7; TRBD2 aligns across 7 bases. This CDR3 contains 12 residues. V lost 3 bases, J lost 5 bases, and 4 bases stayed unmatched. CDR1 and CDR2 from the germline V gene are SQVTM and ANQGSEA. The CDR3, as DNA: TGCAGCGTTGAGGGGAGGGAGGACGAGCAGTACTTC. Its translation: CSVEGREDEQYF.

The gene calls are TRBV7-8 and TRBJ1-5; possible D gene TRBD1, 5 bases. V dropped 5 bases and J dropped 5 bases, with 16 bases sitting between them. This CDR3 has 15 amino acids. The germline gives CDR1 SGHVS, CDR2 FQNEAQ. The CDR3 region is CASSQAGAGHQPQHF. The DNA of the CDR3 is TGTGCCAGCAGCCAAGCCGGGGCCGGGCATCAGCCCCAGCATTTT.

The rearrangement uses TRBV7-8 and TRBJ1-2; 8 bases match TRBD1. In germline, CDR1 is SGHVS, CDR2 FQNEAQ. This CDR3 spans 13 amino acids. J was trimmed by 8 bases and V by 1 base; bases with no gene match: 3. CDR3 in DNA: TGTGCCAGCAGCTTAGACAGGGGGAAAGGCTACACCTTC. It encodes CASSLDRGKGYTF.

V gene TRBV11-2 combines with J gene TRBJ2-7, with a weak D call TRBD1 (5 bases). The germline V and J ends were trimmed by 0 bases and 4 bases, with 10 bases remaining between them. The V gene's germline CDR1 is SGHAT and CDR2 FQNNGV. This CDR3 region has 14 residues. The CDR3 DNA reads TGTGCCAGCAGCTTAGATCCGACAGTATACGAGCAGTACTTC. It translates to CASSLDPTVYEQYF.

The chain links TRBV7-9 to TRBJ2-4; D unresolved. The CDR3 contains 17 residues. Germline-derived CDR1 and CDR2 are SEHNR and FQNEAQ (reference sequence). V lost 5 bases and J 1 base, leaving 18 bases between the germline ends. The CDR3 bases are TGTGCCAGCAGCCTCTTGTTGGTCGATCCGGCCAAAAACATTCAGTACTTC. It yields the protein CASSLLLVDPAKNIQYF.

The chain joins TRBV19 to TRBJ2-1, with D perhaps matching TRBD1 (6 bases). Looked up from germline, CDR1 is LNHDA and CDR2 is SQIVND (reference sequence). This CDR3 comprises 13 residues. The germline V and J ends were trimmed by 7 bases and 6 bases, with 13 bases remaining between them. The CDR3 nucleotides are TGTGCCAGTACCATCGGCAGGGGCAATGAGCAGTTCTTC. Protein: CASTIGRGNEQFF.

V gene TRBV11-3 combines with J gene TRBJ1-1; D remains ambiguous. With 4 bases removed from V and 2 bases from J, the gap between germline ends came to 8 bases. The CDR3 totals 13 residues. CDR1 and CDR2 from the germline V gene are SGHNT and YENEEA. Here the CDR3 reads CASSSGDNTEAFF. DNA of the CDR3: TGTGCCAGCAGCTCCGGGGATAACACTGAAGCTTTCTTT.

The V call is TRBV2, the J call TRBJ2-3, with D maybe TRBD2 (5 bases). The CDR3 runs to 14 residues. V gave up 4 bases and J gave up 4 bases, with 12 bases separating them. In germline, CDR1 is SNHLY, CDR2 FYNNEI. The CDR3 region has the DNA TGTGCCAGCAGTGTTCAGGACTGGGCAGATACGCAGTATTTT. Its translation is CASSVQDWADTQYF.

The rearrangement joins TRBV7-9 to TRBJ2-5; 9 nucleotides line up with TRBD2. The CDR3 length is 13 residues. CDR1 is SEHNR, CDR2 FQNEAQ, per germline (reference sequence). Trimming took 5 bases from V and 5 from J; bases not matched to a gene: 3. CDR3: CASSSSGGETQYF. The CDR3, as DNA: TGTGCCAGCAGCAGTAGCGGGGGTGAGACCCAGTACTTC.

The V and J genes are TRBV12-5 and TRBJ2-1; either TRBD1 or TRBD2 may supply D (5 bases each). The CDR3 sequence is 13 residues long. The germline V and J ends were trimmed by 2 bases and 8 bases, with 10 bases remaining between them. Germline CDR1 and CDR2: LGHNT and FRNRAP. The DNA for the CDR3 is TGTGCTAGTGGTTTGTCAACGGGACATGAGCAGTTCTTC. Its protein product is CASGLSTGHEQFF.

The rearrangement joins TRBV30 to TRBJ2-3, with 10 bases identical to TRBD2. Germline-derived CDR1 and CDR2 are GTSNPN and SVGIG (reference sequence). J gave up 5 bases and V 4 bases, and 9 bases lay outside the gene matches. The CDR3 has 15 amino acids. The CDR3 spells CAWNPAGGPIDTQYF. In nucleotides, the CDR3 is TGTGCCTGGAACCCAGCGGGAGGGCCTATAGATACGCAGTATTTT.

This clone has just one count. V gene TRBV6-4 combines with J gene TRBJ1-5; D remains unclear. Germline CDR1 MRHNA, CDR2 SNTAGT. This CDR3 has 15 amino acids. Trimming pared 6 bases from V and 3 bases from J, leaving 15 bases between. The CDR3 loop is CASRIFQVDNQPQHF. The CDR3 DNA follows: TGTGCCAGCAGGATCTTCCAGGTGGACAATCAGCCCCAGCATTTT.

The table lists this clone with a few counts. CDR3 coding DNA: TGTGCCAGCAGCTTGGGGTCGTTGGGGACTGGAAACACCATATATTTT. Protein product: CASSLGSLGTGNTIYF. V is TRBV5-4 and J is TRBJ1-3; D unresolved. V was trimmed by 0 bases and J by 2 bases, leaving 12 bases between them. Germline CDR1 reads SGHNT; CDR2 reads YYREEE (reference sequence). The CDR3 runs 16 residues.

In its sample, this clone was seen a few times. In DNA, the CDR3 is TGTGCCAGCAGTCGGAGCCAGGGGGCCTACTCTGGAAACACCATATATTTT. The encoded protein is CASSRSQGAYSGNTIYF. J is TRBJ1-3 and V is TRBV6-6, with 8 bases matching TRBD1. CDR1 is MNHNY, CDR2 SVGAGI, per germline (reference sequence). This CDR3 comprises 17 residues. V gave up 5 bases and J gave up 0 bases; unmatched junction bases: 9.

This chain connects TRBV3-1 (or the pseudogene TRBV3-2) to TRBJ2-1, with D perhaps TRBD2 (5 bases). Per germline, CDR1 LGHDT and CDR2 YNNKEL (reference sequence). V shed 4 bases and J shed 9 bases, with 16 bases lying between them. There are 14 residues in the CDR3. The chain's CDR3 is CASSLQSGSSEQFF. The DNA of the CDR3 is TGTGCCAGCAGCCTCCAATCGGGGTCAAGTGAGCAGTTCTTC.

Concerning this clone: The identical CDR3 is also encoded by other nucleotide sequences in the sample. The CDR3 region is CASSRDRGNTEAFF. The DNA of the CDR3 is TGTGCCAGCAGTAGGGACAGGGGGAACACTGAAGCTTTCTTT. The chain recombines TRBV6-5 with TRBJ1-1; 10 positions match TRBD1. V dropped 5 bases and J dropped 1; count of bases not matched to a gene: 1. Germline V gene lookup returns CDR1 MNHEY and CDR2 SVGAGI. The length of the CDR3 is 14 residues.

Turning to this clone: Germline is not matched at one junction end, which may reflect a read error. CDR3 bases: TGTGCCAGCAGCTTAATGTCCCTGAACCCTGAAGCTTTCTTT. The encoded protein is CASSLMSLNPEAFF. The chain combines TRBV13 with TRBJ1-1; D not certain. Germline CDR1 and CDR2: PRHDT and FYEKMQ (reference sequence). The CDR3 has 14 amino acids.

CDR3 DNA: TGTGCCAGCAGCGGCCGGGACGCAGCTTTCTTT. This codes for CASSGRDAAFF. This rearrangement joins TRBV7-9 to TRBJ1-1; D possibly corresponds to TRBD1 (5 bases). Per the germline V gene, CDR1 is SEHNR and CDR2 is FQNEAQ (reference sequence). V shed 5 bases and J shed 10 bases, with 11 bases lying between them. The CDR3 has 11 residues.

DNA of the CDR3: TGTGCCAGCAGCTTGAGAGATAGAAGGTCCAAAAACATTCAGTACTTC. Translating it yields CASSLRDRRSKNIQYF. The V call is TRBV5-8, the J call TRBJ2-4; no definite D call. Trimming took off 1 base at V and 2 bases at J, with 13 bases between the two ends. The CDR3 runs to 16 residues. In germline, CDR1 is SGHTS, CDR2 YDEGEE. The full variable domain, with the rest looked up from reference TRBV5-8 and TRBJ2-4, is EAGVTQSPTHLIKTRGQQATLRCSPISGHTSVYWYQQALGLGLQFLLWYDEGEERNRGNFPPRFSGRQFPNYSSELNVNALELEDSALYLCASSLRDRRSKNIQYFGAGTRLSVL.

The chain couples TRBV5-1 to TRBJ2-7, with TRBD1 as a possible D gene (5 bases). The germline V gene has CDR1 SGHRS and CDR2 YFSETQ. The CDR3 contains 15 residues. With 0 bases removed from V and 2 bases from J, the gap between germline ends came to 12 bases. Here the CDR3 reads CASSLGRAKAYEQYF. As DNA, the CDR3 is TGCGCCAGCAGCTTGGGCAGGGCAAAGGCCTACGAGCAGTACTTC.

The rearrangement links TRBV19 to TRBJ1-1, with 9 nucleotides matching TRBD1. CDR3 length: 12 residues. Germline assignment: CDR1 LNHDA and CDR2 SQIVND (reference sequence). Losses at the gene ends were 10 bases for V and 4 bases for J; bases not matched to a gene: 4. CDR3 region: CATSTGGTEAFF. In nucleotides, the CDR3 is TGTGCCACCTCGACAGGGGGCACTGAAGCTTTCTTT.

In this sample, this clone turned up once. The rearrangement joins TRBV7-9 to TRBJ1-4; D uncertain. Trimming pared 2 bases from V and 0 bases from J, leaving 4 bases between. Germline V gene data show CDR1 as SEHNR and CDR2 as FQNEAQ (reference sequence). This CDR3 region has 14 residues. The chain's CDR3 is CASSLRATNEKLFF. DNA for the CDR3: TGTGCCAGCAGCTTAAGGGCAACTAATGAAAAACTGTTTTTT.

The chain uses TRBV5-6 and TRBJ1-1; a possible D gene is TRBD1 (5 bases). From germline, CDR1 is SGHDT and CDR2 YYEEEE. Between the trimmed V and J ends, which lost 2 bases and 7 bases, there was a span of 12 bases. The CDR3 length is 13 residues. CDR3 amino acids: CASSLRGRYEAFF. The CDR3 coding sequence is TGTGCCAGCAGCTTAAGGGGACGGTATGAAGCTTTCTTT.

The rearrangement uses TRBV12-5 and TRBJ2-3; D unresolved. The CDR3 length is 12 residues. V lost 7 bases and J lost 7, with 12 bases in between. Germline assignment: CDR1 LGHNT and CDR2 FRNRAP. CDR3 DNA sequence: TGTGCTAGTGCCTCTCCCCCGTATACGCAGTATTTT. It encodes CASASPPYTQYF.

This chain joins TRBV9 and TRBJ1-2; perhaps TRBD1 as D (6 bases). With 0 bases removed from V and 4 bases from J, the gap between germline ends came to 13 bases. CDR1 SGDLS and CDR2 YYNGEE come from the germline V gene. The CDR3 is 15 amino acids. DNA for the CDR3: TGTGCCAGCAGCGTAGACCGGGACAAGATCTATGGCTACACCTTC. Translated: CASSVDRDKIYGYTF. Full variable domain (missing parts from reference TRBV9 and TRBJ1-2): DSGVTQTPKHLITATGQRVTLRCSPRSGDLSVYWYQQSLDQGLQFLIQYYNGEERAKGNILERFSAQQFPDLHSELNLSSLELGDSALYFCASSVDRDKIYGYTFGSGTRLTVV.

There are a few counts of this clone. This chain links TRBV6-1 with TRBJ1-3; possibly TRBD1 for D (5 bases). The CDR3 extends over 14 amino acids. V lost 2 bases, J lost 3 bases, and 8 bases lay in between. Looked up from germline, CDR1 is MNHNS and CDR2 is SASEGT. CDR3 sequence reads: CASSEQGGGNTIYF. For the CDR3, the DNA is TGTGCCAGCAGTGAACAGGGCGGTGGAAACACCATATATTTT.